The T cell receptor beta chain described here comes from a study of blood T cell repertoires in COVID-19. On the study more broadly: Material from acute and convalescent COVID-19 was sourced from the United States, Italy and Spain. Nucleic acid was either cDNA or gDNA, and it came from T cells, B-cell-depleted T cells, or PBMCs.

Per the original methods: Reference gene primer amplification gave estimated nucleated cell counts. Data came from immunoSEQ multiplex PCR; TCRdb stores just in-frame clones and leaves some out. V and J calls plus clone size are reproduced from that table; the DNA served to infer D and trimming. The sample contains some 150,000 clones, approximately 80% of which appear only once. Per germline, CDR1 SGHVS and CDR2 FQNEAQ. CDR3 length: 13 residues. V was shortened by 0 bases and J by 4 bases, with 6 bases between the two germline ends. This clone was observed a few times. V is TRBV7-8 and J is TRBJ1-1; D gene unclear. This sequence was found in a man in his sixties with active or convalescent COVID-19. Sequencing was done on a sample of peripheral blood. The CDR3 loop reads CASSLAGTTEAFF. CDR3 bases: TGTGCCAGCAGCTTAGCTGGCACCACTGAAGCTTTCTTT.